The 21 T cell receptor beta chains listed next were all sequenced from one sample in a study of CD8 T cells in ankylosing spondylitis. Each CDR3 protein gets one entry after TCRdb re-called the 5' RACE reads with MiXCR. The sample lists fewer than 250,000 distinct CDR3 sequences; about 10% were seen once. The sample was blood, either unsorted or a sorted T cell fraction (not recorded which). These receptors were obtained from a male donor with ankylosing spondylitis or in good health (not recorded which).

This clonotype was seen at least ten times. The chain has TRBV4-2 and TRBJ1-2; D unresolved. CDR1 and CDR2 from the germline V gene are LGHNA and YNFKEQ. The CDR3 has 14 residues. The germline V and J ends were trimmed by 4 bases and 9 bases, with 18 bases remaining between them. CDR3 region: CASSRNRVGERYTF. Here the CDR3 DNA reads TGTGCCAGCAGCCGGAACCGAGTAGGTGAGCGCTACACCTTC.

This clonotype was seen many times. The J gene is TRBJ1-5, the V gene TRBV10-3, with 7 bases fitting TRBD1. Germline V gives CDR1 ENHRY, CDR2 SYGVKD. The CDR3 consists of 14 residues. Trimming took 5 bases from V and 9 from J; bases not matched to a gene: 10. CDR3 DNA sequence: TGTGCCATCAGTCAACAGGGGCCGGAGGGGCCCCAGCATTTT. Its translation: CAISQQGPEGPQHF.

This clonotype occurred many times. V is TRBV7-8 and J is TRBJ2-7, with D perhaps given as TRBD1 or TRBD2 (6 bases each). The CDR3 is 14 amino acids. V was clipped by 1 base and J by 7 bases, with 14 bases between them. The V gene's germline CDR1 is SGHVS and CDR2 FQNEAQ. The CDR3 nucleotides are TGTGCCAGCAGCTTAGTCCCCCTAGGGGGGGAGCAGTACTTC. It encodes CASSLVPLGGEQYF. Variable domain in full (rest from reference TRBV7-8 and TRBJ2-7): GAGVSQSPRYKVAKRGQDVALRCDPISGHVSLFWYQQALGQGPEFLTYFQNEAQLDKSGLPSDRFFAERPEGSVSTLKIQRTQQEDSAVYLCASSLVPLGGEQYFGPGTRLTVT.

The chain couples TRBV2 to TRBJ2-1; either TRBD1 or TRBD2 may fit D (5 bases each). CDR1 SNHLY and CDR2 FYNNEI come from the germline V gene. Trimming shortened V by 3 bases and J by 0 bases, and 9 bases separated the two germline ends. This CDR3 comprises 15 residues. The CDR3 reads CASSDRGSSYNEQFF. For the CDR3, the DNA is TGTGCCAGCAGTGATCGGGGCAGCTCCTACAATGAGCAGTTCTTC. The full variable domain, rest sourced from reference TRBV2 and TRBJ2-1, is EPEVTQTPSHQVTQMGQEVILRCVPISNHLYFYWYRQILGQKVEFLVSFYNNEISEKSEIFDDQFSVERPDGSNFTLKIRSTKLEDSAMYFCASSDRGSSYNEQFFGPGTRLTVL.

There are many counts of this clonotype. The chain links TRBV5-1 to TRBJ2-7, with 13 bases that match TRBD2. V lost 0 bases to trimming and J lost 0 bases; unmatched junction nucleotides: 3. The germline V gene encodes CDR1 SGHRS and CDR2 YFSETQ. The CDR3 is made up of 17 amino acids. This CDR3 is CASSLAGTSGISYEQYF. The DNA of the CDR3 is TGCGCCAGCAGCTTGGCCGGGACTAGCGGGATCTCCTACGAGCAGTACTTC.

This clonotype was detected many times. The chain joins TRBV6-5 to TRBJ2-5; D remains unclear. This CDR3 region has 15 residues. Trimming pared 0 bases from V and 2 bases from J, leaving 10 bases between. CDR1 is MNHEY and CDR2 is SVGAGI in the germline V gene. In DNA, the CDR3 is TGTGCCAGCAGTTACTCCCCCAGGATTCAAGAGACCCAGTACTTC. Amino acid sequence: CASSYSPRIQETQYF.

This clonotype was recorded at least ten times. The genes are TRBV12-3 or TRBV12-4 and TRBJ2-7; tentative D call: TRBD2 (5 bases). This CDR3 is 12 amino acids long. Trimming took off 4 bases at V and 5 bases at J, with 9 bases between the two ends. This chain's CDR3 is CASSSPGNEQYF. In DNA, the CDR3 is TGTGCCAGCAGTTCCCCCGGGAACGAGCAGTACTTC.

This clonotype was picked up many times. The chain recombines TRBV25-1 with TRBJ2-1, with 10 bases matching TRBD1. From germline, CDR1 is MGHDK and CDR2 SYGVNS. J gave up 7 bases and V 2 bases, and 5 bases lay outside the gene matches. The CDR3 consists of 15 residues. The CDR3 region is CASSEGQGGANEQFF. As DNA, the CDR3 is TGTGCCAGCAGTGAAGGACAGGGGGGGGCAAATGAGCAGTTCTTC.

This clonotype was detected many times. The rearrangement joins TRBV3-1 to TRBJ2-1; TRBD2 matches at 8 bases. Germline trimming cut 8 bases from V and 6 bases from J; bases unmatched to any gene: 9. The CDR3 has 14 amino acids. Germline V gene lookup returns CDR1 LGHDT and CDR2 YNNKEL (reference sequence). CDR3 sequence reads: CASARLAKTNEQFF. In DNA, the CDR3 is TGTGCCAGCGCTCGACTAGCGAAGACCAATGAGCAGTTCTTC.

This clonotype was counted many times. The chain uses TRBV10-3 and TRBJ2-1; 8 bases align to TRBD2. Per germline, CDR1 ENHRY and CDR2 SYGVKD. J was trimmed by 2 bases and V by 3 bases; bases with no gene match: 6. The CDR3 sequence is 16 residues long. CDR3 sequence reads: CAISDSPGRAYNEQFF. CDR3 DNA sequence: TGTGCCATCAGTGACTCCCCCGGGAGGGCCTACAATGAGCAGTTCTTC.

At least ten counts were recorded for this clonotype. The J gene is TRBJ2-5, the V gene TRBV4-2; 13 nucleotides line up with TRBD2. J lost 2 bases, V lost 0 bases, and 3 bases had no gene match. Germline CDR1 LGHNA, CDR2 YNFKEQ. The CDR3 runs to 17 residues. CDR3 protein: CASSQEGLAGFQETQYF. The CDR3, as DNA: TGTGCCAGCAGCCAAGAGGGACTAGCGGGGTTTCAAGAGACCCAGTACTTC.

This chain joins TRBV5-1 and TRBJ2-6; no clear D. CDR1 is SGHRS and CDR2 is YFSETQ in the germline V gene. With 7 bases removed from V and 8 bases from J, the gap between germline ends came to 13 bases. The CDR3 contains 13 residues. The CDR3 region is CASGDTTPNVLTF. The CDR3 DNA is TGCGCCAGCGGTGACACCACACCCAACGTCCTGACTTTC.

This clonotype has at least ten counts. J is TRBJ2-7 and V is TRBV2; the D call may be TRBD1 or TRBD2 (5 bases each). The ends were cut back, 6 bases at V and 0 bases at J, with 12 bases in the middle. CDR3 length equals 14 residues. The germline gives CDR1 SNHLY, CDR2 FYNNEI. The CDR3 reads CASRGDQSSYEQYF. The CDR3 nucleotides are TGTGCCAGCAGGGGGGACCAGAGCTCCTACGAGCAGTACTTC.

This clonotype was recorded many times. CDR3 DNA: TGTGCCAGCAGTTTAGCGCTAAGAGGTGATAGCAATCAGCCCCAGCATTTT. Translation: CASSLALRGDSNQPQHF. The V and J genes are TRBV12-3 or TRBV12-4 and TRBJ1-5; D call uncertain. The CDR3 runs to 17 residues. Trimming removed 0 bases at V and 0 bases at J, with 12 bases between.

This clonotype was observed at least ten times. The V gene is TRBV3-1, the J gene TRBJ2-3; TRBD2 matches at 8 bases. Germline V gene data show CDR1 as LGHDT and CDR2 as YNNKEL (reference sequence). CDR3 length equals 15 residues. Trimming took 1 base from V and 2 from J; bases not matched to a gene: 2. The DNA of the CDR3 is TGTGCCAGCAGCCAAGCGGGAGGGCCCACAGATACGCAGTATTTT. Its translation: CASSQAGGPTDTQYF.

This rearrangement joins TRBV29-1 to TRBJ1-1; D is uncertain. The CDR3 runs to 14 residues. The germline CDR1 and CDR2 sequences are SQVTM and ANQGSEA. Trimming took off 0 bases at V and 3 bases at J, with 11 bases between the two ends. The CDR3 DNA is TGCAGCGTTGAAGATGGACCTTACGACACTGAAGCTTTCTTT. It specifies CSVEDGPYDTEAFF.

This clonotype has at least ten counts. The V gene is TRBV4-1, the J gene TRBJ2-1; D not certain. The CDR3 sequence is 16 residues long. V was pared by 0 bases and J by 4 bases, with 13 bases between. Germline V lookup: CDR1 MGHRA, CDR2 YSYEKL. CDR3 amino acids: CASSQDRLETYNEQFF. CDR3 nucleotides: TGCGCCAGCAGCCAAGACAGACTCGAAACTTACAATGAGCAGTTCTTC.

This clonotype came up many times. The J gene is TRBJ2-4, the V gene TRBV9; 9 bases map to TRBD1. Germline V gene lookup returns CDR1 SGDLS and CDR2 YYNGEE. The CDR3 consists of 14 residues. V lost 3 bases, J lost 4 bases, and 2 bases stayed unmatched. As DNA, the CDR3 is TGTGCCAGCAGCGGGGGACAGGGAAAAAACATTCAGTACTTC. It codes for CASSGGQGKNIQYF.

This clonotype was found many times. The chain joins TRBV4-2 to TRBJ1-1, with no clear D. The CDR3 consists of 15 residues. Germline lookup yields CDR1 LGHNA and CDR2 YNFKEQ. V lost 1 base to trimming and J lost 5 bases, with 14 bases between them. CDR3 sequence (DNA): TGTGCCAGCAGCCAAGGAAGTTGGCAGGCGACTGAAGCTTTCTTT. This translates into CASSQGSWQATEAFF.

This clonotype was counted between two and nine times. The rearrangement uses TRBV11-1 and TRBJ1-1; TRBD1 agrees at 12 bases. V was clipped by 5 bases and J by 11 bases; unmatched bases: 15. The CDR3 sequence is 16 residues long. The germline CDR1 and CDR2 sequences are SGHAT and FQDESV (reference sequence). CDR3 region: CASSQPYRDRGRRAFF. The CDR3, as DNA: TGTGCCAGCAGCCAACCCTACCGGGACAGGGGGCGAAGGGCTTTCTTT.

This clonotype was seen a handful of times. In nucleotides, the CDR3 is TGTGCCAGCAGCCAGCGCAGGGGGCTCAAAAACATTCAGTACTTC. It specifies CASSQRRGLKNIQYF. The V call is TRBV3-1, the J call TRBJ2-4; 8 nucleotides line up with TRBD1. The CDR3 has 15 amino acids. The V gene end was trimmed by 3 bases and the J gene end by 3 bases; junction bases not matched to a gene: 4. CDR1 is LGHDT and CDR2 is YNNKEL in the germline V gene (reference sequence). Based on the CDR3 plus reference TRBV3-1 and TRBJ2-4, the full variable domain is DTAVSQTPKYLVTQMGNDKSIKCEQNLGHDTMYWYKQDSKKFLKIMFSYNNKELIINETVPNRFSPKSPDKAHLNLHINSLELGDSAVYFCASSQRRGLKNIQYFGAGTRLSVL.